The clone carrying this T cell receptor (beta chain) turned up a few times. This entry belongs to a study of spatial heterogeneity in lung cancer. The time point here: sample taken at primary tumor resection. Unsorted tumor, nontumor lung tissue or cryopreserved PBMC supplied the whole RNA. Each molecule of TCR cDNA was tagged with one unique molecular identifier. TCRdb used MiXCR to reprocess the 5' RACE reads, holding one entry per CDR3 protein. The sample consists of tens of thousands of distinct CDR3 sequences, 10% to 15% of them appearing once. This sample comprised PBMCs, obtained at surgery. The TCR was taken from a male donor with early-stage non-small cell lung cancer.

The chain's CDR3 is CSASYRVGYGYTF. The CDR3 bases are TGCAGTGCTAGCTACAGGGTTGGCTATGGCTACACCTTC. The genes are TRBV20-1 and TRBJ1-2; tentative D call: TRBD1 (6 bases). Trimming removed 3 bases from V and 4 bases from J, with 12 bases in between. The germline CDR1 and CDR2 sequences are DFQATT and SNEGSKA (reference sequence). CDR3 length equals 13 residues.